These 32 T cell receptor beta chains came from one sample sequenced in a study of shared clonotypes between healthy human individuals. Naive CD8 cells, CD45RO-negative and positively selected for CCR7, excluded terminally differentiated effector memory CD45RA+ cells. The data were produced by immunoSEQ multiplex PCR, yet TCRdb's version contains in-frame clones alone and is incomplete. Of under 700,000 clones listed, 85% to 95% are singletons. The source material was naive CD8+ T cells sorted from blood. These receptors all stem from a young woman in good health.

The chain joins TRBV18 to TRBJ2-5, with 10 bases identical to TRBD2. This CDR3 spans 18 amino acids. Germline assignment: CDR1 KGHSH and CDR2 LQKENI. V lost 6 bases and J lost 5; bases outside the gene matches: 18. The CDR3 DNA is TGTGCCAGCTCCACCGGCCTAGCGGGAGACCTTCTCGCCGAGACCCAGTACTTC. Translated: CASSTGLAGDLLAETQYF.

As DNA, the CDR3 is TGTGCCACCAGCAGCCATAGCGGGAGCTCCTACAATGAGCAGTTCTTC. Its translation is CATSSHSGSSYNEQFF. V usage is TRBV15 and J usage is TRBJ2-1; 9 bases fit TRBD2. The CDR3 is 16 amino acids. CDR1 LNHNV and CDR2 YYDKDF come from the germline V gene (reference sequence). Trimming took 3 bases from V and 0 from J; bases not matched to a gene: 3.

The chain has TRBV20-1 and TRBJ2-7, with D unresolved. CDR1 is DFQATT and CDR2 is SNEGSKA in the germline V gene (reference sequence). CDR3 length equals 11 residues. V lost 5 bases and J lost 3, with 8 bases in between. CDR3 residues: CSAPRIYEQYF. CDR3 bases: TGCAGTGCTCCCAGGATCTACGAGCAGTACTTC.

The chain employs TRBV28 and TRBJ2-5; 8 bases align to TRBD1. The CDR3 is 20 residues long. CDR1 is MDHEN, CDR2 SYDVKM, per germline. V lost 6 bases, J lost 2 bases, and 23 bases stayed unmatched. The CDR3 protein is CASSPLGTGQAAGLQETQYF. CDR3 in DNA: TGTGCCAGCAGCCCCCTTGGGACAGGACAGGCGGCGGGTCTACAAGAGACCCAGTACTTC.

V gene TRBV20-1 combines with J gene TRBJ1-2; a possible D gene is TRBD1 (5 bases). Looked up from germline, CDR1 is DFQATT and CDR2 is SNEGSKA (reference sequence). The CDR3 extends over 11 amino acids. Trimming took 5 bases from V and 5 from J, leaving 9 bases between them. CDR3 amino acids: CSAPGGYGYTF. The CDR3 nucleotides read TGCAGTGCTCCCGGGGGGTATGGCTACACCTTC.

This rearrangement joins TRBV7-2 to TRBJ1-1, with 8 bases aligning to TRBD1. Germline V lookup: CDR1 SGHTA, CDR2 FQGNSA. V gave up 3 bases and J gave up 6 bases; unmatched junction bases: 6. This CDR3 comprises 14 residues. The CDR3 DNA follows: TGTGCCAGCAGCTTGGATGGGACAGGCCCTGAAGCTTTCTTT. Protein: CASSLDGTGPEAFF.

The chain recombines TRBV2 with TRBJ2-7; no reliable D call. This CDR3 region has 12 residues. V was shortened by 3 bases and J by 7 bases, with 10 bases between the two germline ends. CDR1 is SNHLY and CDR2 is FYNNEI in the germline V gene. CDR3 nucleotides: TGTGCCAGCAGTGAGGTTGGGTGGGAGCAGTACTTC. Amino acid sequence: CASSEVGWEQYF.

This clone was recorded only once. V and J are TRBV27 and TRBJ2-7, with 12 bases matching TRBD2. V shed 6 bases, J shed 7 bases, and the junction held 7 bases outside the gene matches. The CDR3 covers 14 residues. In germline, CDR1 is MNHEY, CDR2 SMNVEV (reference sequence). The CDR3, as DNA: TGTGCCAGCAGCCGACTAGCGGGAGTGCAAGAGCAGTACTTC. Residues: CASSRLAGVQEQYF.

The V gene is TRBV9, the J gene TRBJ2-7, with a possible D match to TRBD1 (5 bases). The V gene lost 4 bases and the J gene lost 4 bases, with 15 bases spanning the gap. This CDR3 contains 14 residues. Germline V gene sequence: CDR1 SGDLS, CDR2 YYNGEE. The CDR3 bases are TGTGCCAGCAGCCTCTCGACAGAGATTTACGAGCAGTACTTC. The encoded protein is CASSLSTEIYEQYF.

The chain is built from TRBV28 and TRBJ1-1, with D maybe TRBD1 (5 bases). The germline V and J ends were trimmed by 3 bases and 0 bases, with 14 bases remaining between them. In germline, CDR1 is MDHEN, CDR2 SYDVKM. The CDR3 runs 16 residues. The CDR3 sequence: CASSFGGISMNTEAFF. CDR3 DNA sequence: TGTGCCAGCAGTTTCGGGGGAATTTCGATGAACACTGAAGCTTTCTTT.

The chain is built from TRBV4-1 and TRBJ1-2, with unresolved D. The CDR3 has 14 amino acids. Trimming stripped 4 bases from V and 0 bases from J, with 9 bases between. The germline gives CDR1 MGHRA, CDR2 YSYEKL. The CDR3, as DNA: TGCGCCAGCAGCCCGGCGGCCACTAACTATGGCTACACCTTC. It yields the protein CASSPAATNYGYTF.

The CDR3 bases are TGTGCCAGCAGTTACTTAGGCGGGAGTAACGAGCAGTACTTC. Protein sequence: CASSYLGGSNEQYF. The V call is TRBV6-5, the J call TRBJ2-7; TRBD2 matches 7 bases. CDR3 size: 14 residues. V dropped 1 base and J dropped 5; count of bases not matched to a gene: 5. Germline V gives CDR1 MNHEY, CDR2 SVGAGI.

The rearrangement joins TRBV5-1 to TRBJ1-5, with a possible D match to TRBD1 (5 bases). Germline V lookup: CDR1 SGHRS, CDR2 YFSETQ. The germline V and J ends were trimmed by 4 bases and 1 base, with 15 bases remaining between them. This CDR3 is 16 amino acids long. The CDR3 region is CASSPGWGASNQPQHF. In nucleotides, the CDR3 is TGCGCCAGCAGCCCCGGGTGGGGCGCGAGCAATCAGCCCCAGCATTTT.

This clone appeared once. The chain has TRBV7-9 and TRBJ2-5; D tentatively reads TRBD1 or TRBD2 (7 bases each). The J call could be wrong; TRBJ2-7 is a better fit for the DNA end. CDR1 is SEHNR and CDR2 is FQNEAQ in the germline V gene (reference sequence). The CDR3 runs 16 residues. CDR3 DNA: TGTGCCAGCAGCGTCGTACAGGGGAGGGACTCCTACGAGCAGTACTTC. This gives the protein CASSVVQGRDSYEQYF.

The V call is TRBV13, the J call TRBJ1-1; tentative D call: TRBD1 (5 bases). The V gene lost 5 bases and the J gene lost 11 bases, with 15 bases spanning the gap. The CDR3 runs 12 residues. Germline-derived CDR1 and CDR2 are PRHDT and FYEKMQ (reference sequence). This CDR3 reads CASSLTGREAFF. As DNA, the CDR3 is TGTGCCAGCAGCCTCACTGGCAGGGAGGCTTTCTTT.

This chain joins TRBV18 and TRBJ2-7; D is ambiguous. Per germline, CDR1 KGHSH and CDR2 LQKENI. This CDR3 comprises 12 residues. Trimming shortened V by 3 bases and J by 3 bases, and 6 bases separated the two germline ends. CDR3 protein: CASSPGVYEQYF. In nucleotides, the CDR3 is TGTGCCAGCTCACCTGGAGTCTACGAGCAGTACTTC.

V is TRBV10-2 and J is TRBJ1-2; D is unresolved. The CDR3 has 13 amino acids. V lost 10 bases and J lost 8, with 20 bases in between. From germline, CDR1 is WSHSY and CDR2 SAAADI. DNA of the CDR3: TGCGCCACATTTGGCTCCGATGCTTTGGGCTACACCTTC. Translated, it gives CATFGSDALGYTF.

The chain employs TRBV10-2 and TRBJ2-7, with D perhaps TRBD1 or TRBD2 (6 bases each). Germline CDR1 and CDR2: WSHSY and SAAADI. The CDR3 has 15 residues. The ends were cut back, 2 bases at V and 5 bases at J, with 16 bases in the middle. The CDR3 reads CASSESERGVHEQYF. The CDR3 DNA reads as TGCGCCAGCAGTGAGAGTGAGAGGGGGGTCCACGAGCAGTACTTC.

This chain joins TRBV9 and TRBJ2-3; tentative D call: TRBD2 (5 bases). The germline gives CDR1 SGDLS, CDR2 YYNGEE. Trimming cost V 0 bases and J 8 bases, with 16 bases left between them. The CDR3 consists of 15 residues. The CDR3 reads CASSVATKASTTQYF. The CDR3 nucleotides read TGTGCCAGCAGCGTAGCTACGAAGGCTAGCACTACGCAGTATTTT.

On this clone itself: This sample includes further DNA sequences coding for the same CDR3. The CDR3 loop reads CSARTSYEQYF. For the CDR3, the DNA is TGCAGTGCCCGGACTAGCTACGAGCAGTACTTC. V gene TRBV20-1 combines with J gene TRBJ2-5, with 7 bases lining up with TRBD2. The J call may be mistaken, given a closer DNA end match to TRBJ2-7. This CDR3 is 11 amino acids long. CDR1 and CDR2 from the germline V gene are DFQATT and SNEGSKA (reference sequence).

The chain links TRBV27 to TRBJ2-1, with 8 positions matching TRBD2. Per the germline V gene, CDR1 is MNHEY and CDR2 is SMNVEV (reference sequence). Losses at the gene ends were 5 bases for V and 4 bases for J; bases not matched to a gene: 4. The CDR3 consists of 14 residues. CDR3 sequence: CASSLGTRYNEQFF. The CDR3, as DNA: TGTGCCAGCAGTCTCGGGACTAGATACAATGAGCAGTTCTTC.

This chain joins TRBV9 and TRBJ1-2, with unresolved D. CDR3 length: 14 amino acids. CDR1 is SGDLS and CDR2 is YYNGEE in the germline V gene. With 0 bases removed from V and 4 bases from J, the gap between germline ends came to 10 bases. CDR3 DNA: TGTGCCAGCAGCGTAGCCAGGTCTGGCTATGGCTACACCTTC. This gives the protein CASSVARSGYGYTF.

Here the CDR3 reads CASSISGGNEQFF. The CDR3 bases are TGTGCCAGTAGTATTTCTGGGGGGAATGAGCAGTTCTTC. This chain joins TRBV19 and TRBJ2-1, with D tentatively TRBD2 (6 bases). Trimming stripped 3 bases from V and 7 bases from J, with 10 bases between. The CDR3 covers 13 residues. Germline V CDR1 and CDR2: LNHDA, SQIVND (reference sequence).

The chain is built from TRBV16 and TRBJ2-2; D may be TRBD1 or TRBD2 (5 bases each). V was trimmed by 0 bases and J by 5 bases, leaving 13 bases between them. Germline lookup yields CDR1 KGHSY and CDR2 FQNENV. This CDR3 region has 16 residues. CDR3: CASSQSRGDGTGELFF. The DNA of the CDR3 is TGTGCCAGCAGCCAATCACGAGGGGATGGGACCGGGGAGCTGTTTTTT.

This clone was detected once. The J gene is TRBJ2-3, the V gene TRBV11-3; D not certain. Germline CDR1 is SGHNT and CDR2 is YENEEA. V dropped 2 bases and J dropped 2 bases, with 5 bases sitting between them. CDR3 length: 13 amino acids. The CDR3 sequence: CASSLFNTDTQYF. The CDR3 DNA reads as TGTGCCAGCAGCTTATTTAACACAGATACGCAGTATTTT. Full variable domain (remainder filled in from reference TRBV11-3 and TRBJ2-3): EAGVVQSPRYKIIEKKQPVAFWCNPISGHNTLYWYLQNLGQGPELLIRYENEEAVDDSQLPKDRFSAERLKGVDSTLKIQPAELGDSAVYLCASSLFNTDTQYFGPGTRLTVL.

The chain recombines TRBV11-2 with TRBJ2-7; 7 positions match TRBD2. CDR1 is SGHAT and CDR2 is FQNNGV in the germline V gene. The CDR3 length is 16 residues. The V gene end was trimmed by 7 bases and the J gene end by 0 bases; junction bases not matched to a gene: 12. CDR3 residues: CASTINGRGSSYEQYF. CDR3 in DNA: TGTGCCAGCACCATAAATGGGAGGGGAAGCTCCTACGAGCAGTACTTC.

The chain links TRBV6-4 to TRBJ2-3; D remains unclear. V dropped 2 bases and J dropped 6 bases, with 18 bases sitting between them. CDR1 is MRHNA and CDR2 is SNTAGT in the germline V gene. There are 16 residues in the CDR3. CDR3 DNA: TGTGCCAGCAGTGACCAAGGTTTGGATTTTGGGGATACGCAGTATTTT. Translation: CASSDQGLDFGDTQYF.

This sequence joins TRBV30 and TRBJ2-7, with D possibly being TRBD1 (6 bases). This CDR3 contains 14 residues. Germline V gene sequence: CDR1 GTSNPN, CDR2 SVGIG (reference sequence). Trimming removed 2 bases from V and 3 bases from J, with 14 bases in between. CDR3 amino acids: CAWSTRQVRYEQYF. For the CDR3, the DNA is TGTGCCTGGAGTACCCGACAGGTTCGCTACGAGCAGTACTTC.

This chain uses TRBV4-2 with TRBJ2-1; 13 bases fit TRBD2. The CDR3 totals 18 residues. From germline, CDR1 is LGHNA and CDR2 YNFKEQ. J gave up 5 bases and V 0 bases, and 7 bases lay outside the gene matches. The CDR3 spells CASSQDLLAGGKNNEQFF. CDR3 nucleotide sequence: TGTGCCAGCAGCCAAGATCTACTAGCGGGAGGGAAAAACAATGAGCAGTTCTTC.

This chain connects TRBV19 to TRBJ1-2; D remains unclear. The CDR3 has 15 amino acids. Trimming cost V 5 bases and J 4 bases, with 17 bases left between them. CDR1 and CDR2 (germline): LNHDA, SQIVND (reference sequence). Here the CDR3 DNA reads TGTGCCAGTAGTGTTTTTCGAGGGTCTGGCTATGGCTACACCTTC. Protein: CASSVFRGSGYGYTF.

The CDR3 sequence is CAGLIAGAHNEQFF. DNA of the CDR3: TGTGCCGGACTAATAGCGGGAGCTCACAATGAGCAGTTCTTC. The rearrangement links TRBV21-1 to TRBJ2-1; the table's D call, TRBD2, was not checked against the DNA. TRBV21-1 is annotated as a pseudogene. The CDR3 extends over 14 amino acids.

The CDR3 region is CASSPQGRFGYTF. CDR3 nucleotide sequence: TGTGCCAGCAGCCCCCAGGGCAGATTCGGCTACACCTTC. The chain combines TRBV9 with TRBJ1-2, with a weak D call TRBD1 (5 bases). V lost 4 bases and J 8 bases, leaving 15 bases between the germline ends. The CDR3 has 13 amino acids. In germline, CDR1 is SGDLS, CDR2 YYNGEE.